A single sample gave rise to the 18 T cell receptor beta chains below, sequenced in a study of metastatic and nonmetastatic thyroid tumors. TCRdb re-clonotyped the PCR reads via MiXCR. The sample contains about 7,900 clones, approximately 25% of which appear only once. Patients were all untreated before their thyroid surgery. The sequenced sample consisted of adjacent normal tissue. These receptors were taken from a female donor with papillary thyroid cancer or a benign thyroid nodule (not recorded which). Some clones in this sample may be carry-over from other donors' samples.

This clone is large by share. The gene calls are TRBV4-2 and TRBJ2-5; 9 bases fit TRBD2. The CDR3 runs 16 residues. CDR1 and CDR2 from the germline V gene are LGHNA and YNFKEQ. Unmatched junction bases numbered 7, after V lost 3 bases and J lost 2 bases. CDR3 region: CASSQALAGRQETQYF. The CDR3 DNA reads TGTGCCAGCAGCCAGGCTCTAGCGGGGCGACAAGAGACCCAGTACTTC.

The gene calls are TRBV6-1 and TRBJ1-3; TRBD1 might be the D (6 bases). V was cut by 5 bases and J by 2 bases, with 7 bases left in between. There are 13 residues in the CDR3. The germline V gene encodes CDR1 MNHNS and CDR2 SASEGT. CDR3 nucleotide sequence: TGTGCCAGCAGTAACAGGGCTGGAAACACCATATATTTT. Its translation: CASSNRAGNTIYF.

This clone has more than one count but fewer than ten. The rearrangement uses TRBV6-2 or TRBV6-3 and TRBJ2-5; D is uncertain. Germline-derived CDR1 and CDR2 are MNHEY and SVGEGT. The CDR3 extends over 12 amino acids. Trimming shortened V by 5 bases and J by 4 bases, and 8 bases separated the two germline ends. The CDR3 reads CASSPALETQYF. The CDR3 DNA follows: TGTGCCAGCAGTCCTGCGTTAGAGACCCAGTACTTC.

The genes are TRBV27 and TRBJ2-7, with D possibly TRBD2 on 5 matching bases. The germline V and J ends were trimmed by 5 bases and 6 bases, with 14 bases remaining between them. Germline CDR1 MNHEY, CDR2 SMNVEV (reference sequence). CDR3 length: 13 residues. The CDR3 loop is CASSPLFRGEQYF. The CDR3, as DNA: TGTGCCAGCAGTCCCCTCTTTCGGGGCGAGCAGTACTTC.

The chain combines TRBV27 with TRBJ2-7, with D possibly called TRBD1 or TRBD2 (5 bases each). This CDR3 is 13 amino acids long. V lost 5 bases to trimming and J lost 6 bases, with 14 bases between them. The germline V gene encodes CDR1 MNHEY and CDR2 SMNVEV (reference sequence). The CDR3 region has the DNA TGTGCCAGCAGTCTGGGGGAATTGGGCGAGCAGTACTTC. This codes for CASSLGELGEQYF.

This clone occurred a few times. V gene TRBV11-2 combines with J gene TRBJ1-1; 7 nucleotides match TRBD1. The germline V gene has CDR1 SGHAT and CDR2 FQNNGV. This CDR3 contains 16 residues. The V gene end was trimmed by 3 bases and the J gene end by 0 bases; junction bases not matched to a gene: 7. The CDR3 nucleotides read TGTGCCAGCAGCTTCCACCGACAGGGCTTGAACACTGAAGCTTTCTTT. Protein product: CASSFHRQGLNTEAFF. The variable domain in full, completed from reference TRBV11-2 and TRBJ1-1, reads EAGVAQSPRYKIIEKRQSVAFWCNPISGHATLYWYQQILGQGPKLLIQFQNNGVVDDSQLPKDRFSAERLKGVDSTLKIQPAKLEDSAVYLCASSFHRQGLNTEAFFGQGTRLTVV.

This chain uses TRBV12-3 or TRBV12-4 with TRBJ2-1; 10 nucleotides line up with TRBD2. The V and J ends lost 3 bases and 6 bases, in that order; junction bases with no gene match: 11. The CDR3 contains 17 residues. The CDR3 region has the DNA TGTGCCAGCAGTTTTAATTCCCTAGCGGGAGTTGTCAATGAGCAGTTCTTC. This sequence encodes CASSFNSLAGVVNEQFF.

This clone is judged medium-sized. The chain carries TRBV3-1 and TRBJ1-2, with 7 bases lining up with TRBD1. Germline loops: CDR1 LGHDT, CDR2 YNNKEL (reference sequence). CDR3 length: 14 residues. The V and J ends lost 5 bases and 2 bases, in that order; junction bases with no gene match: 5. CDR3 coding DNA: TGTGCCAGCAGCTATGGGGGACAGAACTATGGCTACACCTTC. This codes for CASSYGGQNYGYTF.

V usage is TRBV11-2 and J usage is TRBJ1-4, with 7 bases that match TRBD1. Unmatched junction bases numbered 3, after V lost 1 base and J lost 4 bases. The CDR3 has 15 residues. Germline assignment: CDR1 SGHAT and CDR2 FQNNGV. The CDR3 coding sequence is TGTGCCAGCAGCTTAGGGCGACAGGGTAATGAAAAACTGTTTTTT. Residues: CASSLGRQGNEKLFF.

This clone was counted a few times. One end of the junction varies from germline; a read error may be responsible. The rearrangement links TRBV28 to TRBJ2-7; 7 positions match TRBD2. Looked up from germline, CDR1 is MDHEN and CDR2 is SYDVKM. This CDR3 is 18 amino acids long. The CDR3 DNA reads TGTGCCGGCAGTTATTACCCCCGGGGTGGCGGGAGTTGGTACGAGCAGTACTTC. This gives the protein CAGSYYPRGGGSWYEQYF.

By share of the sample, this clone is medium-sized. This chain links TRBV10-3 with TRBJ1-1, with D tentatively TRBD1 (6 bases). This CDR3 is 14 amino acids long. The germline V and J ends were trimmed by 6 bases and 6 bases, with 17 bases remaining between them. Germline V gene sequence: CDR1 ENHRY, CDR2 SYGVKD. The CDR3, as DNA: TGTGCCATCAGCCGGTCGGGTGAGGGGGCTGAAGCTTTCTTT. Translation gives CAISRSGEGAEAFF.

V and J are TRBV6-2 or TRBV6-3 and TRBJ1-2, with unresolved D. Germline V gene lookup returns CDR1 MNHEY and CDR2 SVGEGT. V lost 6 bases, J lost 4 bases, and 12 bases lay in between. There are 13 residues in the CDR3. The DNA of the CDR3 is TGTGCCAGCAGAACCAGGACGGCCTATGGCTACACCTTC. Translated: CASRTRTAYGYTF.

This rearrangement joins TRBV5-5 to TRBJ2-3; a possible D gene is TRBD1 (5 bases). Trimming removed 4 bases at V and 0 bases at J, with 12 bases between. Germline V gene sequence: CDR1 SGHKS, CDR2 YYEKEE (reference sequence). The CDR3 loop spans 15 amino acids. In DNA, the CDR3 is TGTGCCAGCAGCAGGGGCCTGTCTAGCACAGATACGCAGTATTTT. It encodes CASSRGLSSTDTQYF.

In the case of this clone: Here the CDR3 omits its conserved ending phenylalanine or tryptophan, so a read error is the likely source. Because the CDR3's place on the DNA is in doubt, the DNA is left out and the CDR3 is given as listed by TCRdb. The J gene is TRBJ2-7, the V gene TRBV28; no check of the table's D call, TRBD2, against the DNA was made. The CDR3 has 13 amino acids, counting both end residues. The germline gives CDR1 MDHEN, CDR2 SYDVKM. CDR3 sequence: CASSGYGGTPPVH.

The CDR3 loop is CASSQTGLGQNTEAFF. CDR3 nucleotides: TGCGCCAGCAGCCAAACAGGTTTGGGGCAGAACACTGAAGCTTTCTTT. This chain uses TRBV4-1 with TRBJ1-1; tentative D call: TRBD1 (5 bases). The CDR3 is 16 residues long. Germline loops: CDR1 MGHRA, CDR2 YSYEKL. The V gene lost 2 bases and the J gene lost 1 base, with 14 bases spanning the gap.

In this sample, this clone is medium-sized (0.01 to 0.1%). The chain carries TRBV7-3 and TRBJ2-2; 7 bases are shared with TRBD2. The CDR3 extends over 14 amino acids. V shed 2 bases, J shed 6 bases, and the junction held 3 bases outside the gene matches. Germline assignment: CDR1 SGHTA and CDR2 FQGTGA. In DNA form, the CDR3 reads TGTGCCAGCAGCTTATCCGGGGGGTCCGGGGAGCTGTTTTTT. It encodes CASSLSGGSGELFF. The variable domain in full, with the rest retrieved from reference TRBV7-3 and TRBJ2-2, is GAGVSQTPSNKVTEKGKYVELRCDPISGHTALYWYRQSLGQGPEFLIYFQGTGAADDSGLPNDRFFAVRPEGSVSTLKIQRTERGDSAVYLCASSLSGGSGELFFGEGSRLTVL.

The V gene is TRBV20-1, the J gene TRBJ2-7, with D possibly TRBD1 on 7 matching bases. This CDR3 has 15 residues. V was pared by 5 bases and J by 2 bases, with 19 bases between. In germline, CDR1 is DFQATT, CDR2 SNEGSKA (reference sequence). The CDR3 is CSAPPGGQRPYEQYF. DNA of the CDR3: TGCAGTGCTCCCCCCGGGGGACAGAGGCCCTACGAGCAGTACTTC.

This clone has at least ten counts. This chain uses TRBV3-1 with TRBJ1-1; D is uncertain. Trimming pared 0 bases from V and 5 bases from J, leaving 13 bases between. There are 15 residues in the CDR3. Looked up from germline, CDR1 is LGHDT and CDR2 is YNNKEL (reference sequence). This chain's CDR3 is CASSQELTIGTEAFF. DNA for the CDR3: TGTGCCAGCAGCCAAGAACTCACCATTGGGACTGAAGCTTTCTTT. Combining the CDR3 with reference TRBV3-1 and TRBJ1-1 gives the whole variable domain DTAVSQTPKYLVTQMGNDKSIKCEQNLGHDTMYWYKQDSKKFLKIMFSYNNKELIINETVPNRFSPKSPDKAHLNLHINSLELGDSAVYFCASSQELTIGTEAFFGQGTRLTVV.